Presented here are 16 T cell receptor beta chains from one specimen sequenced in a study of vaccination effects on CD4 cells after COVID-19. These receptors are not linked to any known antigen. Libraries were prepared by immunoSEQ multiplex PCR; TCRdb keeps only in-frame clonotypes and omits some of them. The table has tens of thousands of clones, approximately 72% seen once. Antigen-specific CD4+ T cells were expanded with viral peptide pools in the ViraFEST assay before sequencing. Upon completion of approximately ten days in culture, CD4+ T cells were isolated. Negative nucleocapsid antibody tests before and after vaccination confirmed no previous SARS-CoV-2 infection. The sequences come from CD4+ T cells from PBMCs cultured with HCoV-NL63 spike peptides, collected before COVID-19 vaccination. The receptors were sampled from a human donor who received a COVID-19 vaccine.

The chain uses TRBV5-1 and TRBJ1-2; 9 bases line up with TRBD1. The length of the CDR3 is 13 residues. Germline V gene lookup returns CDR1 SGHRS and CDR2 YFSETQ. Trimming took 4 bases from V and 8 from J; bases not matched to a gene: 6. The CDR3 DNA is TGCGCCAGCAGCCTCGGGACAGGGAGAGGCTACACCTTC. It encodes CASSLGTGRGYTF.

V gene TRBV30 combines with J gene TRBJ1-1; D is unclear. Deletions cut 3 bases from V and 4 bases from J, with 12 bases between. Germline values: CDR1 GTSNPN, CDR2 SVGIG (reference sequence). The CDR3 is 13 amino acids. The chain's CDR3 is CAWRTTLATEAFF. The CDR3 bases are TGTGCCTGGAGGACCACCCTTGCCACTGAAGCTTTCTTT.

V gene TRBV12-3 or TRBV12-4 combines with J gene TRBJ2-2; 8 nucleotides line up with TRBD1. The V segment lost 9 bases and the J segment 4 bases; nucleotides outside the gene matches: 4. This CDR3 is 13 amino acids long. The CDR3 nucleotides are TGTGCCAGTTGGGGACAGGCCACCGGGGAGCTGTTTTTT. Translation: CASWGQATGELFF.

J is TRBJ1-3 and V is TRBV21-1; the DNA was not used to check the table's D call, TRBD1. TRBV21-1 constitutes a pseudogene. CDR3 size: 17 residues. The CDR3 DNA sequence: TGTGCCAGCAGCAACACGCCGACAGGGGTCAGTGGAAACACCATATATTTT. As protein: CASSNTPTGVSGNTIYF.

This chain links TRBV27 with TRBJ2-1; a weak D match, TRBD2 (7 bases). Trimming took 0 bases from V and 2 from J, leaving 11 bases between them. The CDR3 loop spans 16 amino acids. Germline V gene lookup returns CDR1 MNHEY and CDR2 SMNVEV (reference sequence). This CDR3 reads CASSLSGGPTYNEQFF. The CDR3 DNA reads TGTGCCAGCAGTTTATCCGGGGGGCCGACCTACAATGAGCAGTTCTTC.

The rearrangement joins TRBV7-9 to TRBJ1-2; D is unclear. Deletions cut 0 bases from V and 7 bases from J, with 15 bases between. Germline CDR1 is SEHNR and CDR2 is FQNEAQ (reference sequence). The CDR3 has 15 residues. The CDR3 here is CASSLAGASAGGYTF. As DNA, the CDR3 is TGTGCCAGCAGCTTAGCAGGCGCTTCGGCTGGTGGCTACACCTTC.

The chain combines TRBV19 with TRBJ2-1; TRBD1 matches 8 bases. The CDR3 sequence is 15 residues long. CDR1 is LNHDA and CDR2 is SQIVND in the germline V gene (reference sequence). V was clipped by 4 bases and J by 0 bases; unmatched bases: 2. This CDR3 reads CASSNRGNSYNEQFF. CDR3 coding DNA: TGTGCCAGTAGTAACAGGGGGAACTCCTACAATGAGCAGTTCTTC.

There are a few counts of this clone. V and J are TRBV5-1 and TRBJ1-1; no firm D call. V was trimmed by 0 bases and J by 6 bases, leaving 9 bases between them. The CDR3 contains 13 residues. Looked up from germline, CDR1 is SGHRS and CDR2 is YFSETQ. The CDR3 spells CASSLDSFAEAFF. CDR3 sequence (DNA): TGCGCCAGCAGCTTGGACAGCTTCGCTGAAGCTTTCTTT.

The chain employs TRBV6-4 and TRBJ2-1; 9 bases map to TRBD1. This CDR3 is 14 amino acids long. Trimming at V came to 6 bases and at J to 7 bases, leaving 7 bases not matched to a gene. The germline V gene has CDR1 MRHNA and CDR2 SNTAGT. The CDR3 DNA sequence: TGTGCCAGCAGCGCCGGGACAGGGTGGAATGAGCAGTTCTTC. Its protein product is CASSAGTGWNEQFF.

This clone was counted a few times. The chain employs TRBV6-1 and TRBJ1-5; D unclear. Germline V gives CDR1 MNHNS, CDR2 SASEGT. The CDR3 has 15 amino acids. Trimming shortened V by 1 base and J by 0 bases, and 7 bases separated the two germline ends. The CDR3 reads CASSEGSYSNQPQHF. CDR3 coding DNA: TGTGCCAGCAGTGAAGGGAGTTATAGCAATCAGCCCCAGCATTTT.

The chain links TRBV2 to TRBJ1-6; TRBD1 is a possible D gene (5 bases). V lost 6 bases and J 7 bases, leaving 7 bases between the germline ends. The germline V gene encodes CDR1 SNHLY and CDR2 FYNNEI. CDR3 length: 12 amino acids. CDR3: CASRDTNSPLHF. The CDR3 nucleotides read TGTGCCAGCAGGGACACCAATTCACCCCTCCACTTT.

The chain is built from TRBV18 and TRBJ2-4; the D is unclear. This CDR3 spans 15 amino acids. Germline-derived CDR1 and CDR2 are KGHSH and LQKENI. V was cut by 5 bases and J by 0 bases, with 11 bases left in between. The CDR3 DNA reads as TGTGCCAGCTCAACCCTAGAACTAGCCAAAAACATTCAGTACTTC. It specifies CASSTLELAKNIQYF.

The V and J genes are TRBV15 and TRBJ2-7; D remains ambiguous. The CDR3 consists of 13 residues. V lost 1 base, J lost 0 bases, and 4 bases lay in between. The germline V gene has CDR1 LNHNV and CDR2 YYDKDF (reference sequence). CDR3 nucleotides: TGTGCCACCAGCAGAGGTATCTCCTACGAGCAGTACGTC. Translated: CATSRGISYEQYV.

The V call is TRBV24-1, the J call TRBJ1-4; 11 bases line up with TRBD1. CDR3 length: 18 amino acids. CDR1 and CDR2 from the germline V gene are KGHDR and SFDVKD. V shed 3 bases, J shed 3 bases, and the junction held 8 bases outside the gene matches. This CDR3 is CATSDPGTGGLANEKLFF. Here the CDR3 DNA reads TGTGCCACCAGTGATCCCGGGACAGGGGGTTTGGCTAATGAAAAACTGTTTTTT.

V usage is TRBV5-1 and J usage is TRBJ2-5; D gene uncertain. The CDR3 is 14 residues long. V was trimmed by 1 base and J by 2 bases, leaving 9 bases between them. CDR1 and CDR2 (germline): SGHRS, YFSETQ. CDR3 region: CASSLMTEQETQYF. The CDR3 coding sequence is TGCGCCAGCAGCTTGATGACTGAACAAGAGACCCAGTACTTC.

The chain carries TRBV27 and TRBJ2-2; 10 bases agree with TRBD2. The ends lost 6 bases at V and 3 bases at J; junction bases unmatched: 7. CDR1 MNHEY and CDR2 SMNVEV come from the germline V gene (reference sequence). The CDR3 covers 16 residues. The CDR3 region is CASSPGTSAYTGELFF. The CDR3 region has the DNA TGTGCCAGCAGCCCCGGGACTAGCGCTTACACCGGGGAGCTGTTTTTT.